The 3 T cell receptor beta chains below all came from one sample that was sequenced in a study of regulatory T cells in long-lasting Graves disease. As for time point: newly diagnosed GD, antithyroid drugs for less than 3 months. TCR sequences were obtained from RNA taken from PBMCs. Assembly of TCR beta libraries relied on iRepertoire HTBI primers together with Arm-PCR of CDR3 regions. From the multiplex PCR reads, TCRdb called clonotypes with MiXCR, one entry per CDR3 protein. The sample shows some 350,000 distinct CDR3 sequences, around 15% of them seen only once. Another study also made use of these data, one on T cells in Graves' hyperthyroidism and ophthalmopathy.

The specimen was peripheral blood mononuclear cells (PBMCs), collected at new diagnosis, from a patient treated with antithyroid drugs. These receptor sequences come from a woman younger than 35 with Graves disease.

Many counts were recorded for this clonotype. This chain connects TRBV9 to TRBJ2-7; 12 bases map to TRBD2. This CDR3 has 15 residues. Per the germline V gene, CDR1 is SGDLS and CDR2 is YYNGEE. The V gene end was trimmed by 4 bases and the J gene end by 3 bases; junction bases not matched to a gene: 5. DNA of the CDR3: TGTGCCAGCAGCCTTAGACTAGCGGGAGTCTACGAGCAGTACTTC. Protein product: CASSLRLAGVYEQYF. Based on the CDR3 plus reference TRBV9 and TRBJ2-7, the full variable domain is DSGVTQTPKHLITATGQRVTLRCSPRSGDLSVYWYQQSLDQGLQFLIQYYNGEERAKGNILERFSAQQFPDLHSELNLSSLELGDSALYFCASSLRLAGVYEQYFGPGTRLTVT.

The chain combines TRBV10-1 with TRBJ1-5, with D perhaps TRBD1 (5 bases). This CDR3 region has 14 residues. V was shortened by 2 bases and J by 5 bases, with 10 bases between the two germline ends. Germline V lookup: CDR1 WNHNN, CDR2 SYGVQD (reference sequence). This CDR3 is CASSEGGRDQPQHF. DNA for the CDR3: TGCGCCAGCAGTGAGGGGGGACGGGATCAGCCCCAGCATTTT.

The V call is TRBV6-1, the J call TRBJ2-1; TRBD1 aligns across 7 bases. The V gene end was trimmed by 6 bases and the J gene end by 2 bases; junction bases not matched to a gene: 7. The germline gives CDR1 MNHNS, CDR2 SASEGT. The CDR3 totals 15 residues. CDR3 sequence reads: CASREPGQPYNEQFF. The DNA of the CDR3 is TGTGCCAGCAGGGAACCGGGACAGCCCTACAATGAGCAGTTCTTC.